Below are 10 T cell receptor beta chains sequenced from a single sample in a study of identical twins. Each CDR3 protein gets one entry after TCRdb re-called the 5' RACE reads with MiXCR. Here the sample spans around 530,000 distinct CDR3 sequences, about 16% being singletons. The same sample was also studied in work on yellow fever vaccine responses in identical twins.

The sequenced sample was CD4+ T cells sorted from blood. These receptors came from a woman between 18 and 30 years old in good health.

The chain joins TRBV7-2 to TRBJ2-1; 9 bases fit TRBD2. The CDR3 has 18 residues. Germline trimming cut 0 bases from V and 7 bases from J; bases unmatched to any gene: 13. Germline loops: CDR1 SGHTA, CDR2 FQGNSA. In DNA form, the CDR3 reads TGTGCCAGCAGCTTAGCCGTGGCGGGCGGGAGGGCCGTGAATGAGCAGTTCTTC. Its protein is CASSLAVAGGRAVNEQFF.

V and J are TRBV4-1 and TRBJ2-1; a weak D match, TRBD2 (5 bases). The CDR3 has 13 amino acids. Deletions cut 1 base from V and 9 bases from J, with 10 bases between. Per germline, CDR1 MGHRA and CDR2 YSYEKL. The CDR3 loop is CASSQVRRGEQFF. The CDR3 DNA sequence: TGCGCCAGCAGCCAAGTACGCCGGGGTGAGCAGTTCTTC.

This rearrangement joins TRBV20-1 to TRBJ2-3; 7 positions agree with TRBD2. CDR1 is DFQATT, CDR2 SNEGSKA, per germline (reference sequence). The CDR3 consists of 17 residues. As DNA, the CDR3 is TGCTGCGCTAGAGATGCCGGCGGGGGAAGGAGGACAGATACGCAGTATTTT. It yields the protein CCARDAGGGRRTDTQYF.

CDR3 residues: CSASRTSGQETQYF. The DNA for the CDR3 is TGCAGTGCTAGTCGGACTAGCGGCCAAGAGACCCAGTACTTC. This chain uses TRBV20-1 with TRBJ2-5, with TRBD2 identical over 10 bases. Germline V gene sequence: CDR1 DFQATT, CDR2 SNEGSKA (reference sequence). V was clipped by 3 bases and J by 1 base; unmatched bases: 2. This CDR3 contains 14 residues.

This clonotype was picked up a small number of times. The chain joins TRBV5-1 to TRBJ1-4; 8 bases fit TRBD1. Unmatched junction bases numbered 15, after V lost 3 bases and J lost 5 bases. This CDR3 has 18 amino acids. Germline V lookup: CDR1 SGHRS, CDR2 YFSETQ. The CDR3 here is CASSSGGWGTGRNEKLFF. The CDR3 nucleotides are TGCGCCAGCAGCTCTGGCGGTTGGGGGACAGGCCGGAATGAAAAACTGTTTTTT.

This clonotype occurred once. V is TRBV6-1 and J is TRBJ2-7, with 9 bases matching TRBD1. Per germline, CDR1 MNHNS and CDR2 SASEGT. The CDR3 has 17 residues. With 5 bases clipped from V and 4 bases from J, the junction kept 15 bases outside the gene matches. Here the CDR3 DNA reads TGTGCCAGCAGTCCACCCCGAGACAGGGGGACTCTTTACGAGCAGTACTTC. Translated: CASSPPRDRGTLYEQYF.

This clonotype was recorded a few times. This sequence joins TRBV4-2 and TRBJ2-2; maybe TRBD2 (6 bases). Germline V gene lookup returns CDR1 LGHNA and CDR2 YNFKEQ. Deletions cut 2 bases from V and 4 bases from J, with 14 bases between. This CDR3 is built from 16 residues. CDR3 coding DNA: TGTGCCAGCAGCCAACAAATAACCGGGGGCACCGGGGAGCTGTTTTTT. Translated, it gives CASSQQITGGTGELFF.

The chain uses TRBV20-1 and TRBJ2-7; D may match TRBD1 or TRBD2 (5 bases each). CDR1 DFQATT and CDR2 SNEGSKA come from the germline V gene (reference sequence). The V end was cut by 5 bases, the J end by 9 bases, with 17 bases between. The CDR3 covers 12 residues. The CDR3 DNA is TGCAGTGCTGGGGCGGACGGGACGAGGCAGTACGTC. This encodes CSAGADGTRQYV.

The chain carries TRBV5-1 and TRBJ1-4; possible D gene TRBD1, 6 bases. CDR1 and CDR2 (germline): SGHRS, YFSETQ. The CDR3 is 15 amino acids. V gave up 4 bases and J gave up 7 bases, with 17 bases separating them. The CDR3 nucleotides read TGCGCCAGCAGCCCCGGGACACCGGGGACTGAAAAACTGTTTTTT. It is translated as CASSPGTPGTEKLFF.

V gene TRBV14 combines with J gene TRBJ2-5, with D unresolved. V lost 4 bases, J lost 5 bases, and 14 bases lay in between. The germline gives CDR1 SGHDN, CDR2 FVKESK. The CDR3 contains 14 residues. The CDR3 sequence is CASSRVSGVETQYF. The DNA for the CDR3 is TGTGCCAGCAGCCGGGTTTCTGGGGTCGAGACCCAGTACTTC.